The rows below give T cell receptor beta chains drawn from one sample of a study of cytomegalovirus exposure and HLA in healthy donors. Method: immunoSEQ multiplex PCR; TCRdb's copy keeps in-frame clones and lacks some. The sample has 150,000 to 200,000 clones, more than 75% seen once; the top ten hold about 2%. Sequencing was performed on PBMCs. The receptors derive from a man between 18 and 35 years old in good health and CMV-seropositive. The CDR3 runs from the conserved cysteine through the conserved F or W. A D gene is named only where the DNA matches it firmly. Rows may omit the clone size; those that give it use once, few, many or a size class.

j_gene | abundance | v_gene | d_gene | CDR3nt | CDR3aa
TRBJ2-7 | . | TRBV7-2 | TRBD2 | TGTGCCAGCAGCTTAGGTCGGGCTAGCGGGGGCCGGGAGTACTTC | CASSLGRASGGREYF
TRBJ1-5 | once | TRBV12-1 | . | TGTGCCAGCAGCTTTGGGTCCGGGGGAAGCAATCAGCCCCAGCATTTT | CASSFGSGGSNQPQHF
TRBJ2-1 | . | TRBV9 | . | TGTGCCAGCAGCGTCACTTCAAACTACAATGAGCAGTTCTTC | CASSVTSNYNEQFF
TRBJ1-5 | . | TRBV10-3 | . | TGTGCCACAACCGGGACATATAATCAGCCCCAGCATTTT | CATTGTYNQPQHF
TRBJ2-2 | . | TRBV6-5 | TRBD1 | TGTGCCAGCAAGAGGGGGCTATGGACCGGGGAGCTGTTTTTT | CASKRGLWTGELFF
TRBJ2-2 | . | TRBV10-3 | . | TGTGCCATCAGTGGGCAGGGCGAATTGAACACCGGGGAGCTGTTTTTT | CAISGQGELNTGELFF
TRBJ2-1 | . | TRBV29-1 | . | TGCAGCGTTGATGAGGGGGGGGCAAATGAGCAGTTCTTC | CSVDEGGANEQFF
TRBJ2-1 | . | TRBV9 | . | TGTGCCAGCAGCGTCCAGGCGACCAATTACAATGAGCAGTTCTTC | CASSVQATNYNEQFF
TRBJ2-2 | . | TRBV5-5 | . | TGTGCCAGCAGCGCCGGGACTACCGGGGAGCTGTTTTTT | CASSAGTTGELFF
TRBJ2-3 | . | TRBV6-5 | TRBD2 | TGTGCCAGCAGTTGGGCTAGCGGGGGGACAGATACGCAGTATTTT | CASSWASGGTDTQYF
TRBJ1-2 | . | TRBV7-9 | . | TGTGCCAGCAGCGTCTGGCCGCACTATGGCTACACCTTC | CASSVWPHYGYTF
TRBJ2-1 | . | TRBV5-4 | TRBD2 | TGTGCCAGCAGCTTGCGTGGGGGGGGATACAATGAGCAGTTCTTC | CASSLRGGGYNEQFF
TRBJ2-3 | . | TRBV5-1 | . | TGCGCCAGCAGCTTGACTCCTCAAGGGGGAGATACGCAGTATTTT | CASSLTPQGGDTQYF
TRBJ2-1 | . | TRBV6-5 | . | TGTGCCAGCAGTTACGAAGGCCTCGGGGAGCAGTTCTTC | CASSYEGLGEQFF
TRBJ2-5 | . | TRBV13 | TRBD2 | TGTGCCAGCAGCACCGGACTAGCGGGGGGGCAAGAGACCCAGTACTTC | CASSTGLAGGQETQYF
TRBJ2-3 | once | TRBV6-5 | . | TGTGCCAGCAGTTACTCGTCAGGACTTGTCACAGATACGCAGTATTTT | CASSYSSGLVTDTQYF
TRBJ1-6 | . | TRBV2 | . | TGTGCCAGCAGTGTACAGTCCTATAATTCACCCCTCCACTTT | CASSVQSYNSPLHF
TRBJ1-1 | . | TRBV4-3 | TRBD1 | TGCGCCAGCAGCGACGGGACAGGAGGGAACACTGAAGCTTTCTTT | CASSDGTGGNTEAFF
TRBJ2-3 | . | TRBV7-3 | TRBD2 | TGTGCCAGCAGCTTAAACGCGGGGGCAGATACGCAGTATTTT | CASSLNAGADTQYF
TRBJ2-3 | . | TRBV15 | . | TGTGCCACCAGCAGAGACGGGGGTAGCACAGATACGCAGTATTTT | CATSRDGGSTDTQYF
TRBJ1-1 | . | TRBV5-6 | . | TGTGTCAGCAGCTCTTCCCCGCAGACTACTGAAGCTTTCTTT | CVSSSSPQTTEAFF